The clone carrying this T cell receptor (beta chain) came up once. Its antigen is not identified. Per germline, CDR1 MDHEN and CDR2 SYDVKM. V dropped 3 bases and J dropped 4 bases, with 10 bases sitting between them. The CDR3 is 14 residues long. The table came from immunoSEQ multiplex PCR; TCRdb's copy has only in-frame clones and leaves some out. Here the sample spans some 60,000 clones, over 80% being singletons. Blood specimens came from baseline, cycle 4 day 1, and cycle 7 day 1. The sample originates from a study of OX40 agonist ivuxolimab in advanced cancers. Turning to the study itself: The mean age was 60 years, ranging from 23 to 79, with around four fifths of participants male. Overall study results and limits: Among the nonresponders, some also had low normalized T-cell clonal expansion. Expanded clones were, on average, more numerous in CD8+ T cells than in CD4+.

The chain couples TRBV28 to TRBJ2-1; D not certain. The sequencing here drew on CD4+ or CD8+ T cells sorted from blood, taken in a trial of the OX40 agonist ivuxolimab. This clonotype originated in an adult with an advanced solid tumor such as melanoma, head and neck, liver or kidney cancer. The CDR3 reads CASSLALPYNEQFF. CDR3 DNA sequence: TGTGCCAGCAGTTTGGCGCTACCGTACAATGAGCAGTTCTTC.